These 17 T cell receptor beta chains were all obtained from the same sample, sequenced in a study of cytomegalovirus exposure and HLA in healthy donors. It was with 60 Vbeta and 13 Jbeta primers that the PCR ran. Using immunoSEQ multiplex PCR, the repertoire was profiled, and TCRdb retains in-frame clones only, with some absent. This table has 150,000 to 200,000 clones, roughly 87% appearing once. Sequencing used PBMCs. These receptors all come from a girl in the first two years of life in good health and CMV-seronegative.

The chain uses TRBV2 and TRBJ1-2, with 7 bases aligning to TRBD1. CDR1 is SNHLY and CDR2 is FYNNEI in the germline V gene. J gave up 5 bases and V 3 bases, and 6 bases lay outside the gene matches. This CDR3 is 14 amino acids long. The CDR3 DNA is TGTGCCAGCAGTGACGACAGGGAAGGATATGGCTACACCTTC. Protein sequence: CASSDDREGYGYTF.

The chain employs TRBV2 and TRBJ1-3; a possible D gene is TRBD1 (6 bases). The CDR3 spans 12 residues. Germline V gives CDR1 SNHLY, CDR2 FYNNEI. With 5 bases removed from V and 12 bases from J, the gap between germline ends came to 14 bases. CDR3 in DNA: TGTGCCAGCAGTTCACAGGGTGGGAACATATATTTT. Its protein product is CASSSQGGNIYF.

CDR3: CATSRQTGTGRETQYF. CDR3 DNA: TGTGCCACCAGCCGCCAGACAGGTACAGGGCGGGAGACCCAGTACTTC. The chain uses TRBV15 and TRBJ2-5; weak D call: TRBD1 (6 bases). This CDR3 region has 16 residues. Germline V CDR1 and CDR2: LNHNV, YYDKDF (reference sequence). The V end was cut by 5 bases, the J end by 5 bases, with 21 bases between.

This chain links TRBV4-2 with TRBJ2-7; tentative D call: TRBD1 (6 bases). Trimming removed 0 bases from V and 0 bases from J, with 9 bases in between. CDR3 size: 15 residues. The germline V gene encodes CDR1 LGHNA and CDR2 YNFKEQ. The CDR3 nucleotides are TGTGCCAGCAGCCAAGAAGCCAGGGGCTCCTACGAGCAGTACTTC. It is translated as CASSQEARGSYEQYF.

The chain couples TRBV4-1 to TRBJ2-5; tentative D call: TRBD1 (6 bases). The end of the DNA fits TRBJ2-7 better, so the J call may be wrong. Germline V gene lookup returns CDR1 MGHRA and CDR2 YSYEKL. The CDR3 has 14 residues. The CDR3: CASSHPTGTYEQYF. For the CDR3, the DNA is TGCGCCAGCAGCCATCCGACAGGTACCTACGAGCAGTACTTC.

The chain links TRBV7-9 to TRBJ2-3; the match to TRBD1 covers 9 bases. The CDR3 has 15 amino acids. The germline V gene has CDR1 SEHNR and CDR2 FQNEAQ (reference sequence). Unmatched junction bases numbered 10, after V lost 5 bases and J lost 7 bases. The CDR3 region is CASSPNRGRLHTQYF. DNA for the CDR3: TGTGCCAGCAGCCCGAACAGGGGGCGGCTTCATACGCAGTATTTT.

The chain recombines TRBV6-1 with TRBJ1-4; D gene unclear. Trimming stripped 0 bases from V and 8 bases from J, with 13 bases between. Germline V lookup: CDR1 MNHNS, CDR2 SASEGT. This CDR3 contains 15 residues. CDR3 nucleotide sequence: TGTGCCAGCAGTGAAGCCATAACTGCCGGGGAAAAACTGTTTTTT. It is translated as CASSEAITAGEKLFF.

The gene calls are TRBV15 and TRBJ2-4, with TRBD1 matching 7 bases. Germline-derived CDR1 and CDR2 are LNHNV and YYDKDF (reference sequence). CDR3 size: 16 residues. J was trimmed by 9 bases and V by 0 bases; bases with no gene match: 11. Here the CDR3 DNA reads TGTGCCACCAGCAGAGATTATGGGACAGAAGGTAGCATTCAGTACTTC. Residues: CATSRDYGTEGSIQYF.

The chain is built from TRBV7-3 and TRBJ2-7, with 9 bases that match TRBD1. The CDR3 sequence is 13 residues long. V gave up 5 bases and J gave up 6 bases; unmatched junction bases: 5. Germline V gene data show CDR1 as SGHTA and CDR2 as FQGTGA. CDR3 sequence (DNA): TGTGCCAGCAGCGCTACAGGGGGCGGCGAGCAGTACTTC. Protein product: CASSATGGGEQYF.

This clone was recorded once. The chain combines TRBV29-1 with TRBJ2-7; 7 positions agree with TRBD1. The germline V gene encodes CDR1 SQVTM and CDR2 ANQGSEA. The CDR3 runs to 12 residues. Trimming removed 5 bases from V and 1 base from J; junction bases left unmatched: 2. As DNA, the CDR3 is TGCAGCGTTAGGGGACAGTCCTACGAGCAGTACTTC. The encoded protein is CSVRGQSYEQYF.

The rearrangement links TRBV18 to TRBJ1-6; 10 bases match TRBD1. Germline V gene lookup returns CDR1 KGHSH and CDR2 LQKENI. This CDR3 is built from 16 residues. After removal of 5 bases from V and 9 bases from J, the junction contained 10 bases not matched to a gene. The CDR3 reads CASSSRDRGGGSPLHF. The CDR3 DNA is TGTGCCAGCTCAAGCCGGGACAGGGGAGGTGGTTCACCCCTCCACTTT.

The chain uses TRBV5-4 and TRBJ2-1, with 10 bases aligning to TRBD2. The CDR3 has 16 amino acids. The germline CDR1 and CDR2 sequences are SGHNT and YYREEE (reference sequence). V was pared by 4 bases and J by 4 bases, with 8 bases of the junction left unmatched. The CDR3 sequence is CASSPLAGERYNEQFF. The CDR3 region has the DNA TGTGCCAGCAGCCCCCTAGCGGGAGAACGGTACAATGAGCAGTTCTTC. Full variable domain (rest looked up from reference TRBV5-4 and TRBJ2-1): ETGVTQSPTHLIKTRGQQVTLRCSSQSGHNTVSWYQQALGQGPQFIFQYYREEENGRGNFPPRFSGLQFPNYSSELNVNALELDDSALYLCASSPLAGERYNEQFFGPGTRLTVL.

The chain has TRBV27 and TRBJ1-6; 8 nucleotides align to TRBD1. Germline values: CDR1 MNHEY, CDR2 SMNVEV (reference sequence). With 7 bases clipped from V and 3 bases from J, the junction kept 8 bases outside the gene matches. The CDR3 is 16 amino acids. CDR3 sequence reads: CASKFQQGVYNSPLHF. DNA for the CDR3: TGTGCCAGCAAATTTCAACAGGGGGTCTATAATTCACCCCTCCACTTT.

The V gene is TRBV4-2, the J gene TRBJ2-7, with 13 bases that match TRBD2. This CDR3 region has 17 residues. Germline-derived CDR1 and CDR2 are LGHNA and YNFKEQ. V was clipped by 1 base and J by 3 bases; unmatched bases: 6. The CDR3 bases are TGTGCCAGCAGCCAAGGGACTAGCGGGGGTATAAACTACGAGCAGTACTTC. Translated: CASSQGTSGGINYEQYF.

The chain combines TRBV6-6 with TRBJ2-1; a possible D gene is TRBD1 (5 bases). V gave up 8 bases and J gave up 1 base, with 15 bases separating them. The germline CDR1 and CDR2 sequences are MNHNY and SVGAGI (reference sequence). The CDR3 extends over 15 amino acids. The CDR3 region has the DNA TGTGCCAGCGAAGGGCCAGGGTTTTCCTACAATGAGCAGTTCTTC. Amino acids: CASEGPGFSYNEQFF.

Written as DNA, the CDR3 is TGTGCCATCAAGGAGGACAGGAGCTACGAGCAGTACTTC. This sequence encodes CAIKEDRSYEQYF. The chain uses TRBV11-2 and TRBJ2-7, with 7 bases fitting TRBD1. J lost 3 bases, V lost 10 bases, and 9 bases had no gene match. The CDR3 sequence is 13 residues long. CDR1 and CDR2 from the germline V gene are SGHAT and FQNNGV.

The chain uses TRBV11-2 and TRBJ2-7, with 9 bases fitting TRBD2. V lost 5 bases and J lost 2; bases outside the gene matches: 7. The CDR3 has 15 residues. CDR1 is SGHAT and CDR2 is FQNNGV in the germline V gene. CDR3 DNA sequence: TGTGCCAGCAGCGCGGGGGGGGCGGTTACCTACGAGCAGTACTTC. As protein: CASSAGGAVTYEQYF.